These 16 T cell receptor beta chains originate from one sample sequenced in a study of molecular identifiers for immune sequencing clone quantification. TCRdb redid the calling of the PCR reads with MiXCR, one entry per CDR3 protein. Here the sample spans approximately 550,000 distinct CDR3 sequences, about 20% being singletons. Input material: naive CD8+ T cells from blood, with Jurkat cell RNA spiked in. Subset reported: FACS-sorted CD8+CD4-CCR7+CD45RA+ naive T cells. The receptors here all came from a human donor in good health. Some libraries in this study had Jurkat cell RNA spiked in.

This clonotype was detected many times. The V gene is TRBV12-3 or TRBV12-4, the J gene TRBJ1-4; D call uncertain. The V gene lost 4 bases and the J gene lost 7 bases, with 13 bases spanning the gap. This CDR3 comprises 14 residues. The CDR3: CASSSNNRGEKLFF. Here the CDR3 DNA reads TGTGCCAGCAGTTCTAATAATCGCGGTGAAAAACTGTTTTTT.

This chain uses TRBV23-1 with TRBJ1-2; the D is unclear. TRBV23-1 is an ORF; its function is uncertain. V lost 0 bases to trimming and J lost 0 bases, with 14 bases between them. The CDR3 spans 17 residues. CDR3 bases: TGCGCCAGCAGTCAATCCTGGAGGTCTTCCCCTAACTATGGCTACACCTTC. Translated, it gives CASSQSWRSSPNYGYTF.

There are a few counts of this clonotype. The chain couples TRBV13 to TRBJ2-5; 9 bases agree with TRBD2. CDR3 length: 16 residues. CDR1 PRHDT and CDR2 FYEKMQ come from the germline V gene (reference sequence). J lost 2 bases, V lost 5 bases, and 9 bases had no gene match. The CDR3 here is CASSPRLAEPQETQYF. The CDR3 DNA sequence: TGTGCCAGCAGCCCCCGACTAGCGGAGCCTCAAGAGACCCAGTACTTC.

V and J are TRBV6-5 and TRBJ2-1, with D perhaps matching TRBD1 (6 bases). V was shortened by 4 bases and J by 8 bases, with 18 bases between the two germline ends. The CDR3 loop spans 15 amino acids. The germline V gene encodes CDR1 MNHEY and CDR2 SVGAGI. Here the CDR3 reads CASSSPIDRFDEQFF. The CDR3 DNA is TGTGCCAGCAGTTCCCCGATCGACAGGTTTGATGAGCAGTTCTTC.

In its sample, this clonotype was seen a few times. A junction boundary mismatches the germline segment, possibly from a read error. The rearrangement uses TRBV27 and TRBJ2-3, with D possibly TRBD2 on 7 matching bases. Germline CDR1 reads MNHEY; CDR2 reads SMNVEV (reference sequence). The length of the CDR3 is 18 residues. CDR3 amino acids: CAGSILRSGPLAQGTQYF. In DNA, the CDR3 is TGTGCCGGCAGCATTCTCCGTAGCGGGCCCCTAGCACAGGGTACGCAGTATTTT.

As to this clonotype: The junction shows a germline mismatch at one end, possibly a read error. The V gene is TRBV6-5, the J gene TRBJ2-3, with TRBD1 identical over 7 bases. The CDR3 spans 15 residues. The germline CDR1 and CDR2 sequences are MNHEY and SVGAGI. CDR3 sequence reads: CASSYSRDSTDAQYF. The CDR3 region has the DNA TGTGCCAGCAGTTACTCCAGGGACAGCACAGATGCGCAGTATTTT.

This clonotype was found many times. The chain couples TRBV25-1 to TRBJ2-3; 7 bases align to TRBD1. The CDR3 is 16 amino acids. Germline lookup yields CDR1 MGHDK and CDR2 SYGVNS. Trimming removed 2 bases from V and 1 base from J; junction bases left unmatched: 6. The CDR3 loop is CASSERQGFGTDTQYF. CDR3 bases: TGTGCCAGCAGTGAACGACAGGGTTTCGGCACAGATACGCAGTATTTT.

The rearrangement links TRBV27 to TRBJ2-1, with 12 nucleotides matching TRBD2. CDR3 size: 16 residues. V shed 3 bases, J shed 4 bases, and the junction held 4 bases outside the gene matches. The germline V gene encodes CDR1 MNHEY and CDR2 SMNVEV (reference sequence). The CDR3 protein is CASSFTGTSGYNEQFF. CDR3 DNA: TGTGCCAGCAGTTTCACCGGGACTAGCGGGTACAATGAGCAGTTCTTC.

This clonotype was seen ten or more times. In DNA, the CDR3 is TGTGCCAGCAGTGAAAGCCCCCAAGAATCCATGAACACTGAAGCTTTCTTT. This encodes CASSESPQESMNTEAFF. V is TRBV2 and J is TRBJ1-1, with no clear D. Germline V lookup: CDR1 SNHLY, CDR2 FYNNEI. This CDR3 is built from 17 residues. Trimming took off 2 bases at V and 0 bases at J, with 16 bases between the two ends.

The chain carries TRBV25-1 and TRBJ1-5; D remains ambiguous. Trimming left V 4 bases short and J 4 bases short, with 5 bases between. The CDR3 length is 12 residues. CDR1 is MGHDK and CDR2 is SYGVNS in the germline V gene. The CDR3 protein is CASSGVNQPQHF. CDR3 DNA: TGTGCCAGCAGTGGGGTTAATCAGCCCCAGCATTTT.

In this sample, this clonotype turned up a few times. The chain uses TRBV6-2 or TRBV6-3 and TRBJ2-3; 7 nucleotides match TRBD2. Germline V gives CDR1 MNHEY, CDR2 SVGEGT. The CDR3 contains 14 residues. The V segment lost 5 bases and the J segment 2 bases; nucleotides outside the gene matches: 4. The CDR3 loop reads CASSEAGYTDTQYF. CDR3 coding DNA: TGTGCCAGCAGTGAAGCGGGGTACACAGATACGCAGTATTTT.

Points on this clonotype: One base away lies a much larger clone, so this may be a sequencing read error. V gene TRBV28 combines with J gene TRBJ2-7; no definite D call. The CDR3 length is 15 residues. CDR1 and CDR2 from the germline V gene are MDHEN and SYDVKM. The CDR3 is CASSLDSTRTYVQYF. The DNA for the CDR3 is TGTGCCAGCAGTTTAGACTCGACCCGAACCTACGTGCAGTACTTC.

This clonotype was counted many times. A junction boundary mismatches the germline segment, possibly from a read error. V usage is TRBV24-1 and J usage is TRBJ2-2; no clear D. This CDR3 has 14 residues. CDR1 and CDR2 from the germline V gene are KGHDR and SFDVKD. CDR3 nucleotide sequence: TGTGCCACCAGTGTCAGTCTTAACACTGGGGAGCTGTTTTTT. Its protein is CATSVSLNTGELFF.

Worth noting for this clonotype: The CDR3 ends on some other residue instead of the conserved phenylalanine or tryptophan, so this is likely a read error. This rearrangement joins TRBV6-2 or TRBV6-3 to TRBJ2-1; D gene unclear. Germline CDR1 MNHEY, CDR2 SVGEGT. The V gene lost 8 bases and the J gene lost 8 bases, with 10 bases spanning the gap. This CDR3 contains 11 residues. CDR3 residues: CASGLWDEQFS. The CDR3 nucleotides read TGTGCCAGCGGTTTGTGGGATGAGCAGTTCTCC.

This chain connects TRBV19 to TRBJ1-2; D is perhaps TRBD1 (6 bases). The CDR3 covers 15 residues. Trimming cost V 6 bases and J 3 bases, with 17 bases left between them. Germline V gene lookup returns CDR1 LNHDA and CDR2 SQIVND (reference sequence). The CDR3 region has the DNA TGTGCCAGTAGCCAAGCTGGGGGCTACCACTATGGCTACACCTTC. This gives the protein CASSQAGGYHYGYTF. Using reference TRBV19 and TRBJ1-2 for the parts outside the CDR3, the full variable domain is DGGITQSPKYLFRKEGQNVTLSCEQNLNHDAMYWYRQDPGQGLRLIYYSQIVNDFQKGDIAEGYSVSREKKESFPLTVTSAQKNPTAFYLCASSQAGGYHYGYTFGSGTRLTVV.

The genes are TRBV5-5 and TRBJ2-2; TRBD1 might be the D (5 bases). The CDR3 length is 15 residues. Germline-derived CDR1 and CDR2 are SGHKS and YYEKEE (reference sequence). Trimming took 4 bases from V and 0 from J, leaving 10 bases between them. Here the CDR3 DNA reads TGTGCCAGCAGCCGCCAGGGCGCGAACACCGGGGAGCTGTTTTTT. Residues: CASSRQGANTGELFF.